The 25 T cell receptor beta chains below were found in one sample sequenced in a study of T cells in Graves' hyperthyroidism and ophthalmopathy. TCR beta CDR3 region amplification was performed from RNA transcripts. With the HTBI primer set, the TCR CDR3 went through a first round of RT-PCR. MiXCR, applied by TCRdb to the multiplex PCR reads, yields one record per CDR3 protein. The sample yields around 300,000 distinct CDR3 sequences, over 11% seen once. Specimen: blood. These receptors were taken from a woman in her 30s with Graves' hyperthyroidism.

In this sample, this clonotype turned up many times. The V call is TRBV12-3 or TRBV12-4, the J call TRBJ1-2, with D uncertain. The CDR3 loop spans 13 amino acids. Trimming stripped 6 bases from V and 8 bases from J, with 16 bases between. CDR3 sequence reads: CASSPWTLWGYTF. In nucleotides, the CDR3 is TGTGCCAGCAGCCCATGGACCTTATGGGGCTACACCTTC.

This clonotype was counted ten times or more. The chain couples TRBV12-3 or TRBV12-4 to TRBJ1-6; no clear D. This CDR3 contains 13 residues. The V end lost 4 bases, the J end lost 10 bases, and 11 bases lay between the germline ends. The CDR3 DNA reads TGTGCCAGCAGTTCCCGCGAGGGATCACCCCTCCACTTT. Translation gives CASSSREGSPLHF.

This clonotype occurred many times. The chain couples TRBV5-6 to TRBJ2-5; D is possibly TRBD2 (6 bases). This CDR3 region has 17 residues. From germline, CDR1 is SGHDT and CDR2 YYEEEE. The V gene lost 2 bases and the J gene lost 5 bases, with 22 bases spanning the gap. The CDR3 sequence: CASSFEVADFNGETQYF. The CDR3 nucleotides are TGTGCCAGCAGCTTCGAGGTAGCGGATTTCAATGGGGAGACCCAGTACTTC. The complete variable domain, with remaining parts taken from reference TRBV5-6 and TRBJ2-5, reads DAGVTQSPTHLIKTRGQQVTLRCSPKSGHDTVSWYQQALGQGPQFIFQYYEEEERQRGNFPDRFSGHQFPNYSSELNVNALLLGDSALYLCASSFEVADFNGETQYFGPGTRLLVL.

The sample holds a few counts of this clonotype. The chain combines TRBV2 with TRBJ2-1, with 11 positions matching TRBD2. The CDR3 is 15 amino acids. Germline trimming cut 4 bases from V and 3 bases from J; bases unmatched to any gene: 2. Germline V gives CDR1 SNHLY, CDR2 FYNNEI. This CDR3 reads CASSGLAGFYNEQFF. The CDR3 DNA reads as TGTGCCAGCAGTGGACTAGCGGGATTCTACAATGAGCAGTTCTTC. The full variable domain, in which reference TRBV2 and TRBJ2-1 provide the parts outside the CDR3, is EPEVTQTPSHQVTQMGQEVILRCVPISNHLYFYWYRQILGQKVEFLVSFYNNEISEKSEIFDDQFSVERPDGSNFTLKIRSTKLEDSAMYFCASSGLAGFYNEQFFGPGTRLTVL.

In its sample, this clonotype was seen many times. This rearrangement joins TRBV12-3 or TRBV12-4 to TRBJ2-2; TRBD2 agrees at 7 bases. The CDR3 totals 14 residues. J lost 4 bases, V lost 7 bases, and 6 bases had no gene match. This chain's CDR3 is CASTKAGSTGELFF. DNA for the CDR3: TGTGCCAGCACGAAAGCGGGATCCACCGGGGAGCTGTTTTTT.

This clonotype was recorded a few times. The J gene is TRBJ2-7, the V gene TRBV20-1; D unclear. Germline CDR1 is DFQATT and CDR2 is SNEGSKA (reference sequence). V gave up 4 bases and J gave up 2 bases, with 15 bases separating them. The CDR3 is 14 amino acids. The CDR3 loop is CSAIREAVPYEQYF. The CDR3 bases are TGCAGTGCTATCCGTGAAGCAGTACCCTACGAGCAGTACTTC.

The chain employs TRBV19 and TRBJ2-5, with TRBD1 matching 7 bases. This CDR3 spans 15 amino acids. Germline V CDR1 and CDR2: LNHDA, SQIVND (reference sequence). J was trimmed by 5 bases and V by 7 bases; bases with no gene match: 13. DNA of the CDR3: TGTGCCAGTAAACTGAGGACAGGTCCTACGGAGACCCAGTACTTC. Encoded protein: CASKLRTGPTETQYF.

The J gene is TRBJ2-1, the V gene TRBV7-9, with TRBD2 identical over 7 bases. The V gene's germline CDR1 is SEHNR and CDR2 FQNEAQ (reference sequence). Trimming cost V 0 bases and J 10 bases; bases outside gene matches: 6. This CDR3 is built from 14 residues. This chain's CDR3 is CASSLARGVGEQFF. For the CDR3, the DNA is TGTGCCAGCAGCTTAGCTCGGGGGGTGGGAGAGCAGTTCTTC.

J is TRBJ1-4 and V is TRBV6-1, with 9 bases lining up with TRBD1. The CDR3 has 13 residues. Germline V lookup: CDR1 MNHNS, CDR2 SASEGT. The junction had 8 bases not matched to a gene; V was cut back by 10 bases and J by 8 bases. The CDR3 here is CANLGQGREKLFF. CDR3 DNA sequence: TGTGCCAACCTGGGACAGGGCAGGGAAAAACTGTTTTTT.

This clonotype was observed a few times. The chain is built from TRBV5-1 and TRBJ2-3; 7 bases align to TRBD2. The CDR3 spans 15 residues. The ends lost 6 bases at V and 2 bases at J; junction bases unmatched: 9. Per germline, CDR1 SGHRS and CDR2 YFSETQ. The CDR3 loop reads CASNPGEGLTDTQYF. The CDR3 coding sequence is TGCGCCAGCAATCCTGGGGAGGGGCTCACAGATACGCAGTATTTT.

This clonotype was detected ten times or more. The V and J genes are TRBV20-1 and TRBJ2-1; D gene uncertain. V was trimmed by 7 bases and J by 4 bases, leaving 8 bases between them. The CDR3 consists of 11 residues. CDR1 is DFQATT and CDR2 is SNEGSKA in the germline V gene (reference sequence). The CDR3 loop reads CSESSYNEQFF. The DNA of the CDR3 is TGCAGTGAGTCCAGTTACAATGAGCAGTTCTTC.

This clonotype was counted many times. V is TRBV12-3 or TRBV12-4 and J is TRBJ1-3; D possibly corresponds to TRBD1 (5 bases). The CDR3 runs 12 residues. V was pared by 7 bases and J by 11 bases, with 15 bases between. The CDR3: CASTPWGSPIYF. The DNA for the CDR3 is TGTGCCAGCACCCCGTGGGGGAGCCCCATATATTTT.

V is TRBV19 and J is TRBJ1-4; maybe TRBD1 (6 bases). Trimming took 7 bases from V and 7 from J, leaving 19 bases between them. The CDR3 totals 15 residues. Germline V CDR1 and CDR2: LNHDA, SQIVND (reference sequence). The CDR3 DNA reads as TGTGCCAGTACCCCCAGCGGGGGCGGGTCTGAAAAACTGTTTTTT. This gives the protein CASTPSGGGSEKLFF.

This clonotype came up a few times. The rearrangement links TRBV27 to TRBJ1-5, with D perhaps matching TRBD1 (5 bases). The V end was cut by 0 bases, the J end by 9 bases, with 18 bases between. The CDR3 is 16 amino acids. Germline CDR1 is MNHEY and CDR2 is SMNVEV (reference sequence). The CDR3 loop reads CASSLSGTGGRTPQHF. CDR3 DNA sequence: TGTGCCAGCAGTTTATCCGGGACGGGTGGACGGACGCCCCAGCATTTT.

This clonotype was counted at least ten times. V is TRBV12-3 or TRBV12-4 and J is TRBJ2-7, with a weak D call TRBD1 (6 bases). The CDR3 is 12 residues long. The ends were cut back, 6 bases at V and 10 bases at J, with 16 bases in the middle. CDR3 DNA sequence: TGTGCCAGCAGCCCGGACAGCTACGGACAGTACTTC. Translation gives CASSPDSYGQYF.

About this clonotype: It may be a read error: a sequence one base away is much more abundant. V gene TRBV7-2 combines with J gene TRBJ1-2, with TRBD1 as a possible D gene (5 bases). From germline, CDR1 is SGHTA and CDR2 FQGNSA. V was pared by 5 bases and J by 6 bases, with 19 bases between. This CDR3 has 15 amino acids. CDR3 coding DNA: TGTGCCAGCAGCATTAACCGTGCAGGGCTGGATGGCTACACCTTC. Translation: CASSINRAGLDGYTF.

This clonotype was counted a few times. Since the CDR3 does not end with the conserved phenylalanine or tryptophan, this likely comes from a read error. The gene calls are TRBV5-1 and TRBJ1-1, with D possibly TRBD1 on 6 matching bases. CDR1 and CDR2 (germline): SGHRS, YFSETQ. CDR3 length: 14 amino acids. V was shortened by 4 bases and J by 0 bases, with 10 bases between the two germline ends. CDR3 residues: CASSLRQVNTEAFI. The CDR3 DNA reads as TGCGCCAGCAGCCTACGACAGGTGAACACTGAAGCTTTCATT.

The table lists this clonotype with a few counts. This chain joins TRBV30 and TRBJ2-3; D perhaps matches TRBD1 (6 bases). V was shortened by 5 bases and J by 2 bases, with 14 bases between the two germline ends. CDR3 length equals 14 residues. Germline CDR1 is GTSNPN and CDR2 is SVGIG (reference sequence). DNA of the CDR3: TGTGCCTGGGGAACAGGGCCCCTCACAGATACGCAGTATTTT. Protein sequence: CAWGTGPLTDTQYF.

This clonotype was picked up many times. V and J are TRBV12-3 or TRBV12-4 and TRBJ2-2; D not resolved. V lost 7 bases, J lost 7 bases, and 10 bases lay in between. The CDR3 consists of 12 residues. The CDR3 loop reads CASTLWIGELFF. CDR3 DNA sequence: TGTGCCAGCACCCTGTGGATCGGGGAGCTGTTTTTT.

The CDR3 sequence is CASSLIGGGGYTF. The CDR3 coding sequence is TGTGCCAGCAGCTTAATTGGAGGGGGTGGCTACACCTTC. The rearrangement joins TRBV7-2 to TRBJ1-2; possibly TRBD1 for D (6 bases). Trimming pared 2 bases from V and 7 bases from J, leaving 11 bases between. The germline gives CDR1 SGHTA, CDR2 FQGNSA. The CDR3 has 13 residues.

The chain links TRBV20-1 to TRBJ1-5; maybe TRBD1 (6 bases). Between the trimmed V and J ends, which lost 3 bases and 8 bases, there was a span of 11 bases. The germline gives CDR1 DFQATT, CDR2 SNEGSKA (reference sequence). The CDR3 sequence is 12 residues long. This CDR3 is CSARRRGKPQHF. Written as DNA, the CDR3 is TGCAGTGCTAGGCGCAGGGGAAAGCCCCAGCATTTT.

Ten or more counts support this clonotype. This chain links TRBV18 with TRBJ2-7; D is possibly TRBD1 (5 bases). CDR3 length: 16 residues. Germline V gene sequence: CDR1 KGHSH, CDR2 LQKENI. Trimming removed 5 bases from V and 3 bases from J, with 20 bases in between. The chain's CDR3 is CASSVNALHRRYEQYF. DNA of the CDR3: TGTGCCAGCTCAGTAAACGCCCTCCACAGGCGCTACGAGCAGTACTTC.

This chain connects TRBV6-1 to TRBJ2-2; the D gene is possibly TRBD2 (6 bases). Germline CDR1 reads MNHNS; CDR2 reads SASEGT. The CDR3 is made up of 15 amino acids. Trimming pared 4 bases from V and 7 bases from J, leaving 16 bases between. The CDR3 DNA is TGTGCCAGCAGTGTGATCGGGACTCTGGACGGGGAGCTGTTTTTT. Protein sequence: CASSVIGTLDGELFF.

This clonotype came up many times. The V gene is TRBV12-3 or TRBV12-4, the J gene TRBJ2-5; D gene unclear. This CDR3 is built from 13 residues. The V end lost 4 bases, the J end lost 7 bases, and 13 bases lay between the germline ends. Here the CDR3 reads CASSSSSLGTQYF. In DNA form, the CDR3 reads TGTGCCAGCAGTTCCTCCTCATTGGGGACCCAGTACTTC.

This clonotype was detected many times. J is TRBJ2-3 and V is TRBV28, with TRBD1 as a possible D gene (6 bases). This CDR3 is 16 amino acids long. Per the germline V gene, CDR1 is MDHEN and CDR2 is SYDVKM. The ends were cut back, 6 bases at V and 6 bases at J, with 22 bases in the middle. CDR3 sequence (DNA): TGTGCCAGCAGAACCTCACCGGGACACGGACGGGATACGCAGTATTTT. As protein: CASRTSPGHGRDTQYF.